This TCR beta chain was sequenced during a study of vaccination and CD4 T cells after COVID-19. Sequencing of the DNA from cultured CD4+ T cells was carried out with the Oncomine TCR Beta short-read assay. TCRdb independently ran MiXCR on the PCR reads; one entry per CDR3 protein. The sample has more than 15,000 distinct CDR3 sequences, over 50% seen once. A remark on this clonotype: Its matching antigen is unknown.

Noted treatment: roughly 11-day PBMC culture with coronavirus spike peptide pools or control peptides (ViraFEST assay). ViraFEST enlarged antigen-specific T cell populations with peptide pools and afterwards sequenced TCRs. March to December 2020 was the span of positive PCR dates, which predated US Alpha, Beta and Delta variants. Each well received two million PBMCs, cultured with approximately 10 IU/ml IL-2 and 10 ug/ml peptide pools. The V and J ends lost 5 bases and 9 bases respectively, with 13 bases between them. This CDR3 is built from 12 residues. The receptor comes from a human donor who had recovered from COVID-19. Sample: CD4+ T cells from blood, cultured in vitro. V gene TRBV12-3 or TRBV12-4 combines with J gene TRBJ2-5; D call uncertain. The CDR3 region is CASSKSPPAQYF. DNA for the CDR3: TGTGCCAGCAGTAAGAGCCCCCCGGCCCAGTACTTC.